This entry is about one TCR beta chain. The antigen is unknown. At one end the junction does not follow the germline gene, possibly because of a read error. Other DNA sequences in the sample encode the same CDR3. The sample belongs to a study of shared clonotypes between healthy human individuals. Notes on the study in general: Clonotypes shared by all four donors outscored non-shared clonotypes in generation probability.

TCRdb keeps only in-frame clones here, not all; method: immunoSEQ multiplex PCR. The table has 2,100,000 or so clones, around 95% seen once; the top ten hold around 0.13%. Germline CDR1 reads MNHEY; CDR2 reads SVGAGI. CDR3 length: 14 amino acids. The chain employs TRBV6-5 and TRBJ1-4; a weak D match, TRBD1 (6 bases). The clonotype comes from a man between 18 and 35 years old in good health. The sample consisted of naive CD4+ T cells sorted from blood. The subset denotes: CD45RA+ positively selected. The CDR3 here is CASRRTATNEKLFF. CDR3 bases: TGTGCCAGCAGACGGACAGCAACAAATGAAAAACTGTTTTTT.